What follows are 21 T cell receptor beta chains derived from one specimen sequenced in a study of T cell repertoires in cytomegalovirus infection. TCRdb called the reads again in MiXCR, with one record for every CDR3 protein. The sample records approximately 750,000 distinct CDR3 sequences, 35% being singletons. Sequencing input: PBMCs. The receptors here all came from a human donor in good health (CMV status not recorded). Some clones in this sample may be carry-over from other donors' samples.

The chain combines TRBV6-5 with TRBJ2-7; 7 bases align to TRBD1. This CDR3 region has 17 residues. Germline assignment: CDR1 MNHEY and CDR2 SVGAGI. Trimming removed 0 bases from V and 5 bases from J; junction bases left unmatched: 13. The CDR3 here is CASSYSRQGDQTHEQYF. Written as DNA, the CDR3 is TGTGCCAGCAGTTACTCGAGGCAGGGGGACCAGACCCACGAGCAGTACTTC.

A few counts support this clonotype. The rearrangement links TRBV5-1 to TRBJ1-2; D not certain. V was clipped by 4 bases and J by 4 bases, with 17 bases between them. Germline values: CDR1 SGHRS, CDR2 YFSETQ. CDR3 size: 15 residues. CDR3 protein: CASSPRTKGRYGYTF. CDR3 nucleotide sequence: TGCGCCAGCAGCCCACGGACGAAAGGACGCTATGGCTACACCTTC.

The chain combines TRBV5-1 with TRBJ2-5; a possible D gene is TRBD1 (5 bases). The V gene's germline CDR1 is SGHRS and CDR2 YFSETQ. This CDR3 is built from 14 residues. The V end lost 4 bases, the J end lost 7 bases, and 17 bases lay between the germline ends. CDR3: CASSPEGQGATQYF. CDR3 nucleotide sequence: TGCGCCAGCAGCCCCGAAGGTCAGGGCGCGACCCAGTACTTC.

The V call is TRBV20-1, the J call TRBJ2-3; D is unclear. Germline V gene lookup returns CDR1 DFQATT and CDR2 SNEGSKA (reference sequence). Trimming cost V 3 bases and J 2 bases, with 6 bases left between them. The CDR3 has 12 amino acids. The DNA for the CDR3 is TGCAGTGCTAGTCGAATCACAGATACGCAGTATTTT. This codes for CSASRITDTQYF.

This clonotype occurred a few times. This chain joins TRBV6-1 and TRBJ1-1; D gene unclear. V lost 7 bases and J 0 bases, leaving 6 bases between the germline ends. This CDR3 is 12 amino acids long. Germline V gives CDR1 MNHNS, CDR2 SASEGT. The CDR3: CASTELNTEAFF. CDR3 coding DNA: TGTGCCAGCACCGAACTGAACACTGAAGCTTTCTTT.

Points on this clonotype: A read error is possible here, since a much larger clone lies one base away. The V and J genes are TRBV11-2 and TRBJ2-3; TRBD2 matches at 9 bases. V lost 7 bases to trimming and J lost 8 bases; unmatched junction nucleotides: 13. The CDR3 covers 15 residues. Germline V gene lookup returns CDR1 SGHAT and CDR2 FQNNGV. The CDR3 protein is CASNQGGGAPSTQYF. DNA for the CDR3: TGTGCCAGCAACCAGGGCGGGGGGGCTCCGAGTACGCAGTATTTT.

This clonotype was observed a few times. The rearrangement links TRBV7-6 to TRBJ1-1; unclear D gene. The CDR3 spans 13 residues. Germline V gives CDR1 SGHVS, CDR2 FNYEAQ. The V and J ends lost 5 bases and 10 bases respectively, with 17 bases between them. CDR3 nucleotide sequence: TGTGCCAGCAGCATATCTACTGGGGTGATAGCTTTCTTT. This translates into CASSISTGVIAFF.

Note on this clonotype: Just one base apart from a much larger clone, this may be a read error. This likely comes from a read error, as the CDR3 has no conserved phenylalanine or tryptophan at its end. The rearrangement uses TRBV7-2 and TRBJ1-2; the D gene is possibly TRBD1 (6 bases). Trimming stripped 7 bases from V and 3 bases from J, with 15 bases between. This CDR3 region has 14 residues. Germline assignment: CDR1 SGHTA and CDR2 FQGNSA. CDR3 residues: CASTPGAKDYGYTL. The DNA of the CDR3 is TGTGCCAGCACCCCGGGGGCGAAGGACTATGGCTACACCTTA.

This clonotype was found a few times. V is TRBV7-2 and J is TRBJ2-7; 7 nucleotides agree with TRBD2. The CDR3 runs 14 residues. V was pared by 5 bases and J by 6 bases, with 10 bases of the junction left unmatched. Per the germline V gene, CDR1 is SGHTA and CDR2 is FQGNSA. The CDR3 bases are TGTGCCAGCAGCCCCTTAGGAGCGGGGCTCGAGCAGTACTTC. Translation: CASSPLGAGLEQYF.

This chain uses TRBV7-8 with TRBJ1-5, with 7 bases that match TRBD1. The CDR3 sequence is 15 residues long. The germline V gene encodes CDR1 SGHVS and CDR2 FQNEAQ. V lost 4 bases and J lost 7; bases outside the gene matches: 10. CDR3 bases: TGTGCCAGCAGCTCGCTCACAGGGACAGTCCAGCCCCAGCATTTT. It encodes CASSSLTGTVQPQHF.

In this sample, this clonotype turned up many times. The rearrangement uses TRBV30 and TRBJ1-2, with D maybe TRBD1 (6 bases). The CDR3 covers 15 residues. Trimming took off 5 bases at V and 8 bases at J, with 24 bases between the two ends. Germline CDR1 is GTSNPN and CDR2 is SVGIG (reference sequence). The CDR3 spells CAWFSGHRKVYGYTF. Written as DNA, the CDR3 is TGTGCCTGGTTCTCGGGACACCGAAAAGTATACGGCTACACCTTC. Looking up the rest from reference TRBV30 and TRBJ1-2 gives the full variable domain: SQTIHQWPATLVQPVGSPLSLECTVEGTSNPNLYWYRQAAGRGLQLLFYSVGIGQISSEVPQNLSASRPQDRQFILSSKKLLLSDSGFYLCAWFSGHRKVYGYTFGSGTRLTVV.

This clonotype was recorded a few times. CDR3 coding DNA: TGTGCCAGCATCCCGCCCCTTACAGGGTACACTGAAGCTTTCTTT. Translation gives CASIPPLTGYTEAFF. The chain uses TRBV28 and TRBJ1-1; tentative D call: TRBD1 (6 bases). The CDR3 has 15 amino acids. V shed 7 bases and J shed 3 bases, with 18 bases lying between them. Germline-derived CDR1 and CDR2 are MDHEN and SYDVKM.

The chain has TRBV5-1 and TRBJ2-7; D unclear. Germline-derived CDR1 and CDR2 are SGHRS and YFSETQ. V lost 0 bases to trimming and J lost 2 bases, with 9 bases between them. The CDR3 loop spans 14 amino acids. In DNA, the CDR3 is TGCGCCAGCAGCTTGGATACTACCACCTACGAGCAGTACTTC. Its protein product is CASSLDTTTYEQYF.

The chain recombines TRBV12-3 or TRBV12-4 with TRBJ2-1; 8 bases align to TRBD2. V trimming: 3 bases; J trimming: 0 bases; junction bases outside the gene matches: 4. The CDR3 contains 16 residues. CDR3 sequence: CASSFTGTSSYNEQFF. The DNA for the CDR3 is TGTGCCAGCAGTTTTACCGGGACTAGCTCCTACAATGAGCAGTTCTTC.

A few counts support this clonotype. CDR3 coding DNA: TGTGCCAGCAGCTTAGGCGGATACTTACAAGAGACCCAGTACTTC. Translated, it gives CASSLGGYLQETQYF. The chain links TRBV11-2 to TRBJ2-5; D is undetermined. The CDR3 extends over 15 amino acids. In germline, CDR1 is SGHAT, CDR2 FQNNGV. V lost 1 base to trimming and J lost 2 bases, with 11 bases between them.

V and J are TRBV7-2 and TRBJ2-4; D is perhaps TRBD1 (6 bases). The CDR3 extends over 15 amino acids. With 5 bases removed from V and 6 bases from J, the gap between germline ends came to 17 bases. Germline V lookup: CDR1 SGHTA, CDR2 FQGNSA. CDR3 bases: TGTGCCAGCAGCCCAGCACCTACAGGGCTAAACATTCAGTACTTC. Its protein product is CASSPAPTGLNIQYF.

This clonotype showed up just a few times. The chain joins TRBV28 to TRBJ1-2, with D possibly matching TRBD1 (5 bases). This CDR3 comprises 18 residues. Germline values: CDR1 MDHEN, CDR2 SYDVKM. V lost 2 bases and J 4 bases, leaving 23 bases between the germline ends. For the CDR3, the DNA is TGTGCCAGCAGTTTAAACGTCCCCCCGGGCAGGGTCGGCTATGGCTACACCTTC. Translating it yields CASSLNVPPGRVGYGYTF.

The V gene is TRBV29-1, the J gene TRBJ1-3; possibly TRBD1 for D (5 bases). The CDR3 has 14 residues. Trimming pared 6 bases from V and 0 bases from J, leaving 12 bases between. CDR1 and CDR2 from the germline V gene are SQVTM and ANQGSEA. The CDR3 loop reads CSVVGGSSGNTIYF. Here the CDR3 DNA reads TGCAGCGTGGTGGGGGGGAGCTCTGGAAACACCATATATTTT.

This clonotype was found a few times. The V and J genes are TRBV7-8 and TRBJ1-5; weak D call: TRBD1 (5 bases). Between the trimmed V and J ends, which lost 4 bases and 7 bases, there was a span of 17 bases. CDR1 is SGHVS and CDR2 is FQNEAQ in the germline V gene. CDR3 length: 15 residues. The CDR3 DNA is TGTGCCAGCAGCTCATTAGGGGTTATCCCCCAGCCCCAGCATTTT. Translating it yields CASSSLGVIPQPQHF.

This clonotype was observed many times. The CDR3: CASRNIGQELRETWDYNEQFF. The CDR3 DNA sequence: TGTGCCAGCAGGAACATCGGACAGGAGCTTCGGGAAACCTGGGACTACAATGAGCAGTTCTTC. The genes are TRBV6-1 and TRBJ2-1, with TRBD1 identical over 7 bases. V trimming: 6 bases; J trimming: 3 bases; junction bases outside the gene matches: 26. CDR3 length equals 21 residues. The V gene's germline CDR1 is MNHNS and CDR2 SASEGT.

V usage is TRBV7-9 and J usage is TRBJ1-6, with TRBD1 as a possible D gene (5 bases). Germline V gives CDR1 SEHNR, CDR2 FQNEAQ (reference sequence). This CDR3 is built from 14 residues. The V end was cut by 3 bases, the J end by 9 bases, with 12 bases between. Written as DNA, the CDR3 is TGTGCCAGCAGCTTTCAGGGTGTGGGTTCACCCCTCCACTTT. Translation gives CASSFQGVGSPLHF. Looking up the rest from reference TRBV7-9 and TRBJ1-6 gives the full variable domain: DTGVSQNPRHKITKRGQNVTFRCDPISEHNRLYWYRQTLGQGPEFLTYFQNEAQLEKSRLLSDRFSAERPKGSFSTLEIQRTEQGDSAMYLCASSFQGVGSPLHFGNGTRLTVT.